Listed below are T cell receptor beta chains from one sample, sequenced in a study of T cells after posttransplantation cyclophosphamide. Clones were sequenced by immunoSEQ multiplex PCR, and TCRdb holds only the in-frame ones, with some missing. The table shows about 9,200 clones, with roughly 87% occurring only once. The sequenced material came from memory CD4+ T cells sorted from PBMCs. Every receptor here comes from an older woman in good health, CMV-negative, and a related stem cell transplant donor. Both conserved end residues are part of each CDR3. The order of the fields is clone size, J gene, D gene, V gene, CDR3 DNA, CDR3 protein. A D gene is named only where the DNA matches it firmly. Some rows mark clone size as missing; the rest say once, few, many or name a class of expanded clone.

clone_size: -
j_call: TRBJ1-6
d_call: -
v_call: TRBV6-1
cdr3_nt: TGTGCCAGCAAGTACATGGCCTATAATTCACCCCTCCACTTT
cdr3_aa: CASKYMAYNSPLHF

clone_size: -
j_call: TRBJ2-1
d_call: TRBD2
v_call: TRBV9
cdr3_nt: TGTGCCAGCAGCGTAGCGGCGGGGGGGCGGTACAATGAGCAGTTCTTC
cdr3_aa: CASSVAAGGRYNEQFF

clone_size: -
j_call: TRBJ1-2
d_call: -
v_call: TRBV6-1
cdr3_nt: TGTGCCACCAAATCGGGGAACTATGGCTACACCTTC
cdr3_aa: CATKSGNYGYTF

clone_size: -
j_call: TRBJ2-3
d_call: TRBD1
v_call: TRBV6-5
cdr3_nt: TGTGCCAGCAGTTACACAGGGGGCGCCCCGAATACGCAGTATTTT
cdr3_aa: CASSYTGGAPNTQYF

clone_size: -
j_call: TRBJ1-2
d_call: -
v_call: TRBV7-6
cdr3_nt: TGTGCCAGCAGTTCCAAGCGGGGCTACACCTTC
cdr3_aa: CASSSKRGYTF

clone_size: -
j_call: TRBJ2-2
d_call: -
v_call: TRBV7-2
cdr3_nt: TGTGCCAGCAGCCCAAGGACTAGGGGGAGCACCGGGGAGCTGTTTTTT
cdr3_aa: CASSPRTRGSTGELFF

clone_size: -
j_call: TRBJ2-7
d_call: TRBD1
v_call: TRBV30
cdr3_nt: TGTGCCTGGAGTCTAGGAGGGACAGGGGGGAAAGGGGAGCAGTACTTC
cdr3_aa: CAWSLGGTGGKGEQYF

clone_size: -
j_call: TRBJ2-3
d_call: TRBD1
v_call: TRBV6-1
cdr3_nt: TGTGCCAGCAGTGAATCGACAGGGCTCGGCACAGATACGCAGTATTTT
cdr3_aa: CASSESTGLGTDTQYF

clone_size: -
j_call: TRBJ2-5
d_call: -
v_call: TRBV27
cdr3_nt: TGTGCCAGCAGCTTAAACCCGCAGGGGATCGGGACCCAGTACTTC
cdr3_aa: CASSLNPQGIGTQYF

clone_size: -
j_call: TRBJ2-7
d_call: -
v_call: TRBV7-2
cdr3_nt: TGTGCCAGCAGCCCCCTCCAAGGGACTCCCTACGAGCAGTACTTC
cdr3_aa: CASSPLQGTPYEQYF

clone_size: once
j_call: TRBJ1-2
d_call: -
v_call: TRBV19
cdr3_nt: TGTGCCAGTAGTTCTCACCCGGCTAGTGGCTACACCTTC
cdr3_aa: CASSSHPASGYTF

clone_size: -
j_call: TRBJ2-1
d_call: TRBD2
v_call: TRBV2
cdr3_nt: TGTGCCAGCAGTGAGCGGACTAGATCCGACAATGAGCAGTTCTTC
cdr3_aa: CASSERTRSDNEQFF

clone_size: -
j_call: TRBJ1-5
d_call: -
v_call: TRBV7-8
cdr3_nt: TGTGCCAGCAGCCCCCAGGGGTGGGGTAATCAGCCCCAGCATTTT
cdr3_aa: CASSPQGWGNQPQHF

clone_size: once
j_call: TRBJ1-6
d_call: -
v_call: TRBV7-2
cdr3_nt: TGTGCCAGCAGCCTCCCCCTCGGGGGTAGCGCAAATTCACCCCTCCACTTT
cdr3_aa: CASSLPLGGSANSPLHF

clone_size: -
j_call: TRBJ1-1
d_call: -
v_call: TRBV29-1
cdr3_nt: TGCAGCGTTGTAACAAGGAACACTGAAGCTTTCTTT
cdr3_aa: CSVVTRNTEAFF

clone_size: -
j_call: TRBJ1-2
d_call: TRBD1
v_call: TRBV19
cdr3_nt: TGTGCCAGTAGTCGACAGGGGACTGGTACCTATGGCTACACCTTC
cdr3_aa: CASSRQGTGTYGYTF

clone_size: -
j_call: TRBJ2-7
d_call: TRBD1
v_call: TRBV5-1
cdr3_nt: TGCGCCAGCAGCGCCGGACAGGGGGACTACGAGCAGTACTTC
cdr3_aa: CASSAGQGDYEQYF

clone_size: -
j_call: TRBJ1-5
d_call: -
v_call: TRBV19
cdr3_nt: TGTGCCAGTAGTAACGGGGGGCCCAATCAGCCCCAGCATTTT
cdr3_aa: CASSNGGPNQPQHF

clone_size: -
j_call: TRBJ2-5
d_call: TRBD1
v_call: TRBV19
cdr3_nt: TGTGCCAGTAAGGGTCGGACAGGCCACCAAGAGACCCAGTACTTC
cdr3_aa: CASKGRTGHQETQYF

clone_size: -
j_call: TRBJ2-7
d_call: TRBD1
v_call: TRBV5-1
cdr3_nt: TGCGCCAGCAGGACCGGGACAGGGAGCTACGAGCAGTACTTC
cdr3_aa: CASRTGTGSYEQYF

clone_size: -
j_call: TRBJ1-2
d_call: TRBD1
v_call: TRBV7-8
cdr3_nt: TGTGCCAGCAGCTTAAAAGGGGGTACAGGGGCCTGGTATGGCTACACCTTC
cdr3_aa: CASSLKGGTGAWYGYTF

clone_size: -
j_call: TRBJ2-5
d_call: -
v_call: TRBV19
cdr3_nt: TGTGCCAGTAGTATAACGTTATCAGGGCAGACCCAGTACTTC
cdr3_aa: CASSITLSGQTQYF

clone_size: -
j_call: TRBJ1-5
d_call: -
v_call: TRBV30
cdr3_nt: TGTGCCCGCCATTGGGGGGCCCAGCATTTT
cdr3_aa: CARHWGAQHF

clone_size: once
j_call: TRBJ2-1
d_call: TRBD1
v_call: TRBV5-8
cdr3_nt: TGTGCCAGCAGCTTGGGGACAGGGGGCGCGTACAATGAGCAGTTCTTC
cdr3_aa: CASSLGTGGAYNEQFF

clone_size: -
j_call: TRBJ2-3
d_call: TRBD2
v_call: TRBV27
cdr3_nt: TGTGCCAGCAGTTTGACTAGCGGGAGCACAGATACGCAGTATTTT
cdr3_aa: CASSLTSGSTDTQYF

clone_size: -
j_call: TRBJ2-7
d_call: TRBD1
v_call: TRBV5-4
cdr3_nt: TGTGCCAGCAGCTTGGACAGGGGATACGAGCAGTACTTC
cdr3_aa: CASSLDRGYEQYF

clone_size: -
j_call: TRBJ2-5
d_call: -
v_call: TRBV5-1
cdr3_nt: TGCGCCAGCAGCCCCGGGTCAGTCCGTCAAGAGACCCAGTACTTC
cdr3_aa: CASSPGSVRQETQYF

clone_size: -
j_call: TRBJ2-3
d_call: -
v_call: TRBV6-4
cdr3_nt: TGTGCCTCGGGGGAGCCTAACGTCGGTACGCAGTATTTT
cdr3_aa: CASGEPNVGTQYF

clone_size: -
j_call: TRBJ1-5
d_call: -
v_call: TRBV2
cdr3_nt: TGCGCCAGCAGCTCGGACACGAGACGTATGCCCCAGCATTTT
cdr3_aa: CASSSDTRRMPQHF

clone_size: -
j_call: TRBJ1-4
d_call: -
v_call: TRBV7-9
cdr3_nt: TGTGCCAGCAGCTTAGACGGGGGAGCAACTAATGAAAAACTGTTTTTT
cdr3_aa: CASSLDGGATNEKLFF

clone_size: -
j_call: TRBJ2-7
d_call: TRBD1
v_call: TRBV11-2
cdr3_nt: TGTGCCAGCAGCGGCCGGGACAGGCCGTTGGAGCAGTACTTC
cdr3_aa: CASSGRDRPLEQYF

clone_size: -
j_call: TRBJ2-7
d_call: TRBD1
v_call: TRBV19
cdr3_nt: TGTGCCAGTAGTATTTCGGTTTTAGGGACAGGGAGTCAGCGCGAGCAGTACTTC
cdr3_aa: CASSISVLGTGSQREQYF

clone_size: once
j_call: TRBJ2-1
d_call: -
v_call: TRBV6-5
cdr3_nt: TGTGCCAGCAGTTGGGGGCTAGGAATAAAGGGTGAGCAGTTCTTC
cdr3_aa: CASSWGLGIKGEQFF

clone_size: -
j_call: TRBJ1-2
d_call: -
v_call: TRBV18
cdr3_nt: TGTGCCAGCTCACCGTCGGGTAACTATGGCTACACCTTC
cdr3_aa: CASSPSGNYGYTF

clone_size: -
j_call: TRBJ1-2
d_call: -
v_call: TRBV7-9
cdr3_nt: TGTGCCAGCAGACGGGGGGAAAAAGCTAACTATGGCTACACCTTC
cdr3_aa: CASRRGEKANYGYTF

clone_size: -
j_call: TRBJ1-2
d_call: TRBD1
v_call: TRBV28
cdr3_nt: TGTGCCAGCAGCTCAGGGGGTCCCGGAGGGAATGGCTACACCTTC
cdr3_aa: CASSSGGPGGNGYTF

clone_size: -
j_call: TRBJ2-3
d_call: -
v_call: TRBV27
cdr3_nt: TGTGCCAGCAGTTCCCTACTAGGGACTAGCACAGATACGCAGTATTTT
cdr3_aa: CASSSLLGTSTDTQYF

clone_size: -
j_call: TRBJ1-1
d_call: -
v_call: TRBV28
cdr3_nt: TGTGCCAGCAGCCACAACAGGGTAGGGACTGAAGCTTTCTTT
cdr3_aa: CASSHNRVGTEAFF

clone_size: -
j_call: TRBJ1-1
d_call: TRBD1
v_call: TRBV27
cdr3_nt: TGTGCCAGCAGTTCACAGGGGGCGCACACTGAAGCTTTCTTT
cdr3_aa: CASSSQGAHTEAFF

clone_size: -
j_call: TRBJ1-6
d_call: -
v_call: TRBV28
cdr3_nt: TGTGCCAGCAGAAACAAATCCGGACTAAGGTCACCCCTCCACTTT
cdr3_aa: CASRNKSGLRSPLHF

clone_size: -
j_call: TRBJ1-6
d_call: -
v_call: TRBV6-1
cdr3_nt: TGTGCCAGCAGTGTGGGGGAGGGAAACTCCTATAATTCACCCCTCCACTTT
cdr3_aa: CASSVGEGNSYNSPLHF

clone_size: -
j_call: TRBJ2-1
d_call: -
v_call: TRBV11-2
cdr3_nt: TGTGCCAGCAGATCAGAGGATTTAGGGGTCCATGAGCAGTTCTTC
cdr3_aa: CASRSEDLGVHEQFF

clone_size: -
j_call: TRBJ2-3
d_call: TRBD2
v_call: TRBV5-1
cdr3_nt: TGCGCCAGCAGCTTCAGGGGACTAGGATTCGATACGCAGTATTTT
cdr3_aa: CASSFRGLGFDTQYF

clone_size: -
j_call: TRBJ2-4
d_call: -
v_call: TRBV4-2
cdr3_nt: TGTGCCAGCAGCCAAGATGGTGCAGGGGACGAAAACATTCAGTACTTC
cdr3_aa: CASSQDGAGDENIQYF

clone_size: -
j_call: TRBJ1-6
d_call: -
v_call: TRBV19
cdr3_nt: TGTGCCAGTAGTATAGCAGGGGAGTATTCACCCCTCCACTTT
cdr3_aa: CASSIAGEYSPLHF

clone_size: -
j_call: TRBJ1-6
d_call: -
v_call: TRBV4-2
cdr3_nt: TGTGCCAGCAGCCAAGGACAGCCATATAATTCCCCCCTCCACTTT
cdr3_aa: CASSQGQPYNSPLHF

clone_size: once
j_call: TRBJ1-2
d_call: -
v_call: TRBV7-2
cdr3_nt: TGTGCCAGCAGTCCACGGGCAGGGAACTATGGCTACACCTTC
cdr3_aa: CASSPRAGNYGYTF

clone_size: -
j_call: TRBJ1-3
d_call: -
v_call: TRBV30
cdr3_nt: TGTGCCTGGAACCACAGGGTGAAGGCCGGGAACACCATATATTTT
cdr3_aa: CAWNHRVKAGNTIYF

clone_size: -
j_call: TRBJ2-5
d_call: -
v_call: TRBV7-6
cdr3_nt: TGTGCCAGCAGCTCACAAGAGACCCAGTACTTC
cdr3_aa: CASSSQETQYF

clone_size: -
j_call: TRBJ2-3
d_call: -
v_call: TRBV5-4
cdr3_nt: TGTGCCAGCAGCTTGATGACTACCCCCTACACAGATACGCAGTATTTT
cdr3_aa: CASSLMTTPYTDTQYF

clone_size: -
j_call: TRBJ2-7
d_call: -
v_call: TRBV7-2
cdr3_nt: TGTGCCAGCAGATCGGGAAGGCTCTCCTACGAGCAGTACTTC
cdr3_aa: CASRSGRLSYEQYF

clone_size: -
j_call: TRBJ1-6
d_call: TRBD1
v_call: TRBV6-1
cdr3_nt: TGTGCCAGCAACTCCAGGGACAGGGGAAATTCACCCCTCCACTTT
cdr3_aa: CASNSRDRGNSPLHF